This T cell receptor (beta chain) was identified during a study of cytomegalovirus exposure and HLA in healthy donors. This CDR3 has 12 amino acids. Germline V gene sequence: CDR1 SNHLY, CDR2 FYNNEI. The V end lost 5 bases, the J end lost 5 bases, and 7 bases lay between the germline ends. Primers: 60 Vbeta forward and 13 Jbeta reverse. Sequencing was performed with immunoSEQ multiplex PCR; in TCRdb, only in-frame clones are kept and a portion is missing. The sample has about 120,000 clones; 74% are singletons. The sequenced sample was PBMCs. The rearrangement links TRBV2 to TRBJ2-1, with D uncertain. This sequence originates from a woman aged 45-65 years in good health and CMV-seropositive. CDR3 DNA: TGTGCCAGCAGTATCCCCAACAATGAGCAGTTCTTC. It translates to CASSIPNNEQFF.